This T cell receptor (beta chain) was captured by sequencing in a study of PD-L1 blockade in urothelial cancer. In this sample, this clone turned up once. This CDR3 comprises 16 residues. Germline assignment: CDR1 SGHNT and CDR2 YYREEE (reference sequence). The trim removed 4 bases at V and 6 bases at J, leaving 12 bases unmatched. Some clones are missing from TCRdb's copy, which holds only in-frame ones; the method was immunoSEQ multiplex PCR. The sample holds around 62,000 clones, roughly 86% seen once. Time point of the sample: peripheral blood 6 weeks after treatment start. The clonotype originates from a man in his sixties with urothelial cancer. The chain has TRBV5-4 and TRBJ2-7, with 11 bases that match TRBD2. Sequencing was performed on PBMCs, taken around atezolizumab (anti-PD-L1) treatment. Here the CDR3 DNA reads TGTGCCAGCAGCCCAGGAGGACTAGCGGGCCCGGGCGAGCAGTACTTC. Amino acid sequence: CASSPGGLAGPGEQYF.